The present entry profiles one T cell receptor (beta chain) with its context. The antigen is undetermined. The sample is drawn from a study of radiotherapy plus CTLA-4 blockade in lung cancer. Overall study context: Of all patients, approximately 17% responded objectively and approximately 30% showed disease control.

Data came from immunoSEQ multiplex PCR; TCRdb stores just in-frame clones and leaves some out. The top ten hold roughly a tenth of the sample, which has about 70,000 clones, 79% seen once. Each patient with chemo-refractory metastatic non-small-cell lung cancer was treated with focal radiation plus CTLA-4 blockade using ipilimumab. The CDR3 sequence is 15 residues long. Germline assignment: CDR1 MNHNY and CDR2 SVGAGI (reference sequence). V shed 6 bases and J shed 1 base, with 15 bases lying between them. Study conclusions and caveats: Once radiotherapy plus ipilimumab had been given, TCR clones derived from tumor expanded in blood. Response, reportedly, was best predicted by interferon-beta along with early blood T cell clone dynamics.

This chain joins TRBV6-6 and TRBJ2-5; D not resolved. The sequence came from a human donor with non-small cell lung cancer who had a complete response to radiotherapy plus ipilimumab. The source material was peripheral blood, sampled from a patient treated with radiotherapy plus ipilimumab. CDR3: CASRQWTDGQETQYF. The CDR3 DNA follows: TGTGCCAGCAGGCAGTGGACGGACGGCCAAGAGACCCAGTACTTC.